What follows are 20 T cell receptor beta chains derived from one specimen sequenced in a study of T-cell reconstitution after alpha-beta-depleted transplantation in children. The library targeted TCRbeta and was prepared with unique molecular identifiers. Each CDR3 protein is one row after TCRdb ran MiXCR on the PCR reads. The repertoire holds about 980,000 distinct CDR3 sequences, under 30% seen once, with about 28% in the top ten. Here the sequenced sample was PBMCs, mostly from graft donor cells, taken 360 days after TCRalphabeta/CD19-depleted stem cell transplant. All receptors come from a boy less than two years old who had a stem cell transplant for SCID, so the T cells may come from the graft donor.

CDR3 sequence: CASSRGLAGFRSYEQYF. CDR3 DNA sequence: TGCGCCAGCAGCCGAGGACTAGCGGGGTTCCGCTCCTACGAGCAGTACTTC. The V call is TRBV5-1, the J call TRBJ2-7, with 12 bases fitting TRBD2. The CDR3 spans 17 residues. Trimming at V came to 4 bases and at J to 0 bases, leaving 8 bases not matched to a gene. Germline values: CDR1 SGHRS, CDR2 YFSETQ.

V gene TRBV7-9 combines with J gene TRBJ2-3; D might be TRBD1 (5 bases). Germline-derived CDR1 and CDR2 are SEHNR and FQNEAQ (reference sequence). The CDR3 is 16 residues long. V was pared by 4 bases and J by 5 bases, with 19 bases between. The CDR3 sequence: CASSSIQLPRVDTQYF. The CDR3 coding sequence is TGTGCCAGCAGCTCAATACAGCTACCCAGGGTAGATACGCAGTATTTT.

The rearrangement joins TRBV5-1 to TRBJ2-5; 13 nucleotides line up with TRBD2. Germline lookup yields CDR1 SGHRS and CDR2 YFSETQ. J lost 0 bases, V lost 4 bases, and 9 bases had no gene match. The CDR3 length is 18 residues. CDR3 amino acids: CASSHGLAGVTYQETQYF. The CDR3 bases are TGCGCCAGCAGCCACGGACTAGCGGGGGTGACGTACCAAGAGACCCAGTACTTC.

This chain joins TRBV9 and TRBJ2-3, with 13 bases that match TRBD2. The CDR3 length is 18 residues. The V gene's germline CDR1 is SGDLS and CDR2 YYNGEE. V was pared by 3 bases and J by 4 bases, with 11 bases of the junction left unmatched. This CDR3 is CASSGTSGGAYVPDTQYF. CDR3 sequence (DNA): TGTGCCAGCAGCGGAACTAGCGGGGGGGCCTATGTGCCAGATACGCAGTATTTT.

This clonotype was counted only a few times. The chain couples TRBV20-1 to TRBJ2-5; D gene unclear. CDR1 DFQATT and CDR2 SNEGSKA come from the germline V gene (reference sequence). The CDR3 has 14 amino acids. Trimming removed 2 bases from V and 2 bases from J, with 12 bases in between. CDR3 nucleotide sequence: TGCAGTGCTAGACTAGTGGAACGACAAGAGACCCAGTACTTC. This encodes CSARLVERQETQYF.

J is TRBJ1-1 and V is TRBV12-3 or TRBV12-4, with D possibly matching TRBD1 (6 bases). Trimming removed 7 bases at V and 2 bases at J, with 11 bases between. This CDR3 spans 13 amino acids. DNA for the CDR3: TGTGCCAGCACCGGGGACATCAACACTGAAGCTTTCTTT. Protein sequence: CASTGDINTEAFF.

V and J are TRBV11-1 and TRBJ1-2; 9 bases fit TRBD1. This CDR3 has 17 amino acids. CDR1 is SGHAT and CDR2 is FQDESV in the germline V gene (reference sequence). The V and J ends lost 5 bases and 0 bases, in that order; junction bases with no gene match: 10. CDR3 amino acids: CASSPGQGNNPNYGYTF. The CDR3 nucleotides read TGTGCCAGCAGCCCCGGACAGGGGAACAACCCTAACTATGGCTACACCTTC. Based on the CDR3 plus reference TRBV11-1 and TRBJ1-2, the full variable domain is EAEVAQSPRYKITEKSQAVAFWCDPISGHATLYWYRQILGQGPELLVQFQDESVVDDSQLPKDRFSAERLKGVDSTLKIQPAELGDSAMYLCASSPGQGNNPNYGYTFGSGTRLTVV.

This clonotype was counted a few times. As DNA, the CDR3 is TGCAGCGTTGAAGATGCTCTGAACACTGAAGCTTTCTTT. It codes for CSVEDALNTEAFF. The chain is built from TRBV29-1 and TRBJ1-1; D unresolved. Germline-derived CDR1 and CDR2 are SQVTM and ANQGSEA. The CDR3 extends over 13 amino acids. Between the trimmed V and J ends, which lost 0 bases and 0 bases, there was a span of 5 bases.

This chain joins TRBV20-1 and TRBJ1-4; no clear D gene. This CDR3 region has 13 residues. Germline V gene sequence: CDR1 DFQATT, CDR2 SNEGSKA (reference sequence). Deletions cut 1 base from V and 7 bases from J, with 10 bases between. Here the CDR3 reads CSARGWGSEKLFF. The CDR3 DNA reads TGCAGTGCTAGAGGGTGGGGTAGTGAAAAACTGTTTTTT.

The gene calls are TRBV6-1 and TRBJ1-5; possible D gene TRBD1, 6 bases. Germline V gene sequence: CDR1 MNHNS, CDR2 SASEGT. CDR3 size: 14 residues. Trimming took off 6 bases at V and 3 bases at J, with 12 bases between the two ends. The CDR3 loop reads CASSRTDYNQPQHF. The DNA of the CDR3 is TGTGCCAGCAGCCGGACAGATTACAATCAGCCCCAGCATTTT.

The chain couples TRBV7-9 to TRBJ1-1; D gene ambiguous. CDR1 and CDR2 from the germline V gene are SEHNR and FQNEAQ (reference sequence). CDR3 length equals 13 residues. V was pared by 3 bases and J by 7 bases, with 12 bases between. The CDR3 spells CASSFPGRFEAFF. DNA of the CDR3: TGTGCCAGCAGCTTCCCCGGACGGTTTGAAGCTTTCTTT.

V usage is TRBV7-2 and J usage is TRBJ1-2; 7 bases are shared with TRBD1. This CDR3 is built from 14 residues. Germline CDR1 is SGHTA and CDR2 is FQGNSA. V shed 3 bases, J shed 4 bases, and the junction held 5 bases outside the gene matches. CDR3 in DNA: TGTGCCAGCAGCTTCCGAAGGGACAGCTATGGCTACACCTTC. Translation gives CASSFRRDSYGYTF.

The sample holds a few counts of this clonotype. Written as DNA, the CDR3 is TGTGCCATCAGTGAGTCAATTAGGGCCCATGAGCAGTTCTTC. This gives the protein CAISESIRAHEQFF. The J gene is TRBJ2-1, the V gene TRBV10-3; D is unresolved. Trimming took off 0 bases at V and 8 bases at J, with 11 bases between the two ends. The V gene's germline CDR1 is ENHRY and CDR2 SYGVKD. The CDR3 covers 14 residues.

In this sample, this clonotype turned up a few times. The V call is TRBV20-1, the J call TRBJ1-5, with TRBD1 identical over 8 bases. Germline V gives CDR1 DFQATT, CDR2 SNEGSKA (reference sequence). Unmatched junction bases numbered 11, after V lost 5 bases and J lost 5 bases. The CDR3 length is 15 residues. Here the CDR3 reads CSARRTGRRDQPQHF. In DNA form, the CDR3 reads TGCAGTGCTCGACGGACAGGGAGAAGGGATCAGCCCCAGCATTTT.

V is TRBV20-1 and J is TRBJ1-1; D might be TRBD1 (6 bases). Germline V gives CDR1 DFQATT, CDR2 SNEGSKA (reference sequence). Trimming removed 3 bases from V and 3 bases from J, with 17 bases in between. CDR3 size: 15 residues. The CDR3 DNA reads as TGCAGTGCTAGCGGACAGCTGGAGGGATACACTGAAGCTTTCTTT. This translates into CSASGQLEGYTEAFF.

The chain links TRBV6-1 to TRBJ2-7; tentative D call: TRBD2 (6 bases). The CDR3 is made up of 13 amino acids. Germline loops: CDR1 MNHNS, CDR2 SASEGT. Trimming removed 4 bases from V and 3 bases from J, with 10 bases in between. This CDR3 reads CASSARRGYEQYF. The CDR3 coding sequence is TGTGCCAGCAGTGCCCGGCGGGGCTACGAGCAGTACTTC.

This clonotype was counted between two and nine times. V is TRBV28 and J is TRBJ2-3, with D perhaps TRBD2 (5 bases). The CDR3 has 12 amino acids. CDR1 is MDHEN and CDR2 is SYDVKM in the germline V gene. The V and J ends lost 6 bases and 4 bases respectively, with 8 bases between them. The CDR3 reads CASRDLPDTQYF. CDR3 DNA: TGTGCCAGCAGGGACTTACCAGATACGCAGTATTTT.

V gene TRBV10-3 combines with J gene TRBJ1-5; the match to TRBD1 covers 9 bases. The CDR3 covers 16 residues. V gave up 7 bases and J gave up 7 bases; unmatched junction bases: 14. Germline CDR1 reads ENHRY; CDR2 reads SYGVKD. CDR3 region: CAIKDPRTGAGQPQHF. The CDR3 coding sequence is TGTGCCATCAAGGACCCTCGGACAGGGGCAGGGCAGCCCCAGCATTTT.

In nucleotides, the CDR3 is TGTGCCAGCAGTTTAGGGGCTAGCGGGGGGGAAGATACGCAGTATTTT. This translates into CASSLGASGGEDTQYF. The gene calls are TRBV12-3 or TRBV12-4 and TRBJ2-3; TRBD2 agrees at 12 bases. V lost 1 base and J lost 5; bases outside the gene matches: 4. The CDR3 has 16 residues.

This clonotype was seen ten or more times. The chain couples TRBV6-2 or TRBV6-3 to TRBJ2-1; 7 bases align to TRBD2. V lost 5 bases, J lost 0 bases, and 7 bases stayed unmatched. Germline V gene lookup returns CDR1 MNHEY and CDR2 SVGEGT. The CDR3 is 16 amino acids. In DNA, the CDR3 is TGTGCCAGCAGTACCCGACTAGCCAGCTCCTACAATGAGCAGTTCTTC. Its protein product is CASSTRLASSYNEQFF.